Below are 5 T cell receptor beta chains sequenced from a single sample in a study of T-cell reconstitution after alpha-beta-depleted transplantation in children. Unique molecular identifiers were built into the TCRbeta library. TCRdb passed the PCR reads through MiXCR, listing each CDR3 protein once. The sample shows approximately 400,000 distinct CDR3 sequences, 11% of them seen only once. The sample consisted of PBMCs from the stem cell graft donor, taken from the stem cell graft. The receptor source for this set is a human donor who donated a stem cell graft to a child with acute myeloid leukemia.

This sequence joins TRBV20-1 and TRBJ2-5; either TRBD1 or TRBD2 may supply D (6 bases each). Germline V gives CDR1 DFQATT, CDR2 SNEGSKA (reference sequence). CDR3 length: 14 amino acids. Trimming stripped 6 bases from V and 5 bases from J, with 19 bases between. The CDR3 nucleotides read TGCAGTGCGGAAACAGGGACTGGGTCTGAGACCCAGTACTTC. As protein: CSAETGTGSETQYF.

There are many counts of this clonotype. This chain connects TRBV5-5 to TRBJ2-7; 12 nucleotides agree with TRBD1. Germline V gene data show CDR1 as SGHKS and CDR2 as YYEKEE (reference sequence). The CDR3 totals 15 residues. Losses at the gene ends were 4 bases for V and 4 bases for J; bases not matched to a gene: 6. The CDR3 nucleotides are TGTGCCAGCAGCATGACGGGACAGGGGGCATACGAGCAGTACGTC. This gives the protein CASSMTGQGAYEQYV.

This clonotype was picked up a small number of times. V usage is TRBV7-2 and J usage is TRBJ1-1; D is uncertain. The V gene's germline CDR1 is SGHTA and CDR2 FQGNSA. The V end lost 1 base, the J end lost 0 bases, and 6 bases lay between the germline ends. The CDR3 runs to 14 residues. CDR3: CASSLEQMNTEAFF. The CDR3 coding sequence is TGTGCCAGCAGCTTAGAGCAGATGAACACTGAAGCTTTCTTT.

This clonotype showed up just a few times. The gene calls are TRBV29-1 and TRBJ2-3; D could derive from TRBD1 or TRBD2 (5 bases each). Trimming took 4 bases from V and 3 from J, leaving 11 bases between them. The CDR3 totals 13 residues. Germline V gene data show CDR1 as SQVTM and CDR2 as ANQGSEA. CDR3 residues: CSVGGEPTDTQYF. CDR3 bases: TGCAGCGTTGGAGGGGAGCCGACAGATACGCAGTATTTT.

This clonotype came up many times. The V gene is TRBV30, the J gene TRBJ2-1; TRBD2 matches at 8 bases. This CDR3 comprises 13 residues. Germline V lookup: CDR1 GTSNPN, CDR2 SVGIG (reference sequence). In nucleotides, the CDR3 is TGTGCTGGGGCCGGGAGGGCCTCCGGTGAGCAGTTCTTC. Protein sequence: CAGAGRASGEQFF. Looking up the rest from reference TRBV30 and TRBJ2-1 gives the full variable domain: SQTIHQWPATLVQPVGSPLSLECTVEGTSNPNLYWYRQAAGRGLQLLFYSVGIGQISSEVPQNLSASRPQDRQFILSSKKLLLSDSGFYLCAGAGRASGEQFFGPGTRLTVL.